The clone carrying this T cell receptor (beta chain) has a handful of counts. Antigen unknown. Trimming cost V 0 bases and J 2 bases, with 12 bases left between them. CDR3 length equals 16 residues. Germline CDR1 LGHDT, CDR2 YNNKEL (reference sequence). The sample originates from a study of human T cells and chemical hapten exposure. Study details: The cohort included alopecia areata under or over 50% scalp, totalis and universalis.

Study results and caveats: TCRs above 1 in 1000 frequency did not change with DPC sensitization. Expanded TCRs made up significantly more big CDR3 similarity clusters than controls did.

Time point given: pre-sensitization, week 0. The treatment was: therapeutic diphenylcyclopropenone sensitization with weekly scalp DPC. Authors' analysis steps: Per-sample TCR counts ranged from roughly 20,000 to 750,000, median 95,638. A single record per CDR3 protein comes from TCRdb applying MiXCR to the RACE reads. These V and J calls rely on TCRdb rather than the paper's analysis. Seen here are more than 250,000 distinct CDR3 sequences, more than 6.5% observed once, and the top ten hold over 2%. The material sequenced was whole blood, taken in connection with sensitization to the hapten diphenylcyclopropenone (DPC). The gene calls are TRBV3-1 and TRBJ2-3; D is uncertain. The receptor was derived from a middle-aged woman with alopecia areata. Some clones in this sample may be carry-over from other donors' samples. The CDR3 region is CASSQDVRRPTDTQYF. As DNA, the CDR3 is TGTGCCAGCAGCCAAGATGTTCGGCGCCCCACAGATACGCAGTATTTT.